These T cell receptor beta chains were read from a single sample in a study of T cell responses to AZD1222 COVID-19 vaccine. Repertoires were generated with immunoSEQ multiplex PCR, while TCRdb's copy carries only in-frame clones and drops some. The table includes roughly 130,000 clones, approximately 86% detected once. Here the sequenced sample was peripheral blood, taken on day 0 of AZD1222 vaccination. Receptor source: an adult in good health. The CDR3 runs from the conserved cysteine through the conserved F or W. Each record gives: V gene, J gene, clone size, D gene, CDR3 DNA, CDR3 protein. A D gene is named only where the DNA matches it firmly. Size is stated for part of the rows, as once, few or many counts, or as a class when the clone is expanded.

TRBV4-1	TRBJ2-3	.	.	TGCGCCAGCAGCCAAGATAGTCGAGGGCAGGGGAGGAATACGCAGTATTTT	CASSQDSRGQGRNTQYF
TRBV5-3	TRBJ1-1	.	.	TGTGCCAGAAGCCGGGTTACTGGGGGCACTGAAGCTTTCTTT	CARSRVTGGTEAFF
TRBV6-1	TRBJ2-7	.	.	TGTGCCAGCAGTGATTTAGCTTACGAGCAGTACTTC	CASSDLAYEQYF
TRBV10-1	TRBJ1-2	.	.	TGCGCCAGCAGTGGGAACACCGACTATGGCTACACCTTC	CASSGNTDYGYTF
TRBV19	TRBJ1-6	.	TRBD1	TGTGCCAGTAGTATGAGGGGACAGGGTCCGGTCTCACCCCTCCACTTT	CASSMRGQGPVSPLHF
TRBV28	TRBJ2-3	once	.	TGTGCCAGCAGGCGCAGGGCAGGCGACCTACCAAGAGATACGCAGTATTTT	CASRRRAGDLPRDTQYF
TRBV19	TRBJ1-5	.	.	TGTGCCAGTAGTCCCCAGGGGAATCAGCCCCAGCATTTT	CASSPQGNQPQHF
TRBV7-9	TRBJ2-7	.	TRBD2	TGTGCCAGCAGCTTAGTTGGCGGGGGTAGCTCCTACGAGCAGTACTTC	CASSLVGGGSSYEQYF
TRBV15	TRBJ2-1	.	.	TGTGCCACCAGCAGAGACTACAATGAGCAGTTCTTC	CATSRDYNEQFF
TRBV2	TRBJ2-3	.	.	TGTGCCAGCAGTGAACTCGGCCAGGGGGGGACAGATACGCAGTATTTT	CASSELGQGGTDTQYF
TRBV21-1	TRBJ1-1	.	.	TGTGCCAGCAGATGCGGGGGGAGCGAAGCTTTCTTT	CASRCGGSEAFF
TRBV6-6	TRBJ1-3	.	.	TGTGCCAGCAGTTACTCTTTGGCGAGCTCTGGAAACACCATATATTTT	CASSYSLASSGNTIYF
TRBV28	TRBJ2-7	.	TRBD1	TGTGCCAGCAGTTTTGTACAGGGGGTATTGCTCTCCTACGAGCAGTACTTC	CASSFVQGVLLSYEQYF
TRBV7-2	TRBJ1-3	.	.	TGTGCCAGCAGCTTACGGGTTTTAGGAAACACCATATATTTT	CASSLRVLGNTIYF
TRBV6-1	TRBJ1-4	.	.	TGTGCCAGCAGTGAAGCGCCGGGCCAAAACAAACTGTTTTTT	CASSEAPGQNKLFF
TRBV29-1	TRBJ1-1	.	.	TGCAGCGTCCGTGGGCAGTTCCTGAACACTGAAGCTTTCTTT	CSVRGQFLNTEAFF
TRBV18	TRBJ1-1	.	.	TGTGCCAGCTCACCCGGGACGGGGAACACTGAAGCTTTCTTT	CASSPGTGNTEAFF
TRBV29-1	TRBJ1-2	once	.	TGCAGCGTTGAAGAACGGAGATTCTATGGCTACACCTTC	CSVEERRFYGYTF
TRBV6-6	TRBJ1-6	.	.	TGTGCCAGCAGTTACTCCCAGGGACATAATTCACCCCTCCACTTT	CASSYSQGHNSPLHF
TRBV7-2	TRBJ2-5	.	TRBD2	TGTGCCAGCAGCTTTTTGGGCGGGGGGGACCAAGAGACCCAGTACTTC	CASSFLGGGDQETQYF
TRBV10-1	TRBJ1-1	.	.	TGCGCCAGCCGCAGGGAAGACGGCACTGAAGCTTTCTTT	CASRREDGTEAFF
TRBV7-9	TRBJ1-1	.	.	TGTGCCAGCAGCTTAGAGGTCGGGCCGTTGGGCACTGAAGCTTTCTTT	CASSLEVGPLGTEAFF
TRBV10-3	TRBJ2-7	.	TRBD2	TGTGCCATCAGTTACGGGCTAGCGGGGACCTACGAGCAGTACTTC	CAISYGLAGTYEQYF
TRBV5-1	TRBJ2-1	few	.	TGCGCCAGCAGCCCCCAAACCCAGGGGCTTGTGAATGAGCAGTTCTTC	CASSPQTQGLVNEQFF
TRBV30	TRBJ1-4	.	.	TGTGCCTGGATTCAAGGGCCTGGCGGAAAACTGTTTTTT	CAWIQGPGGKLFF
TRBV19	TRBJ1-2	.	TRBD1	TGTGCCAGTAGTACCCGGACAGGGTCCTATGGCTACACCTTC	CASSTRTGSYGYTF
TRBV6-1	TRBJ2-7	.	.	TGTGCCAGCAGTGAATTCGACAACTACGAGCAGTACTTC	CASSEFDNYEQYF